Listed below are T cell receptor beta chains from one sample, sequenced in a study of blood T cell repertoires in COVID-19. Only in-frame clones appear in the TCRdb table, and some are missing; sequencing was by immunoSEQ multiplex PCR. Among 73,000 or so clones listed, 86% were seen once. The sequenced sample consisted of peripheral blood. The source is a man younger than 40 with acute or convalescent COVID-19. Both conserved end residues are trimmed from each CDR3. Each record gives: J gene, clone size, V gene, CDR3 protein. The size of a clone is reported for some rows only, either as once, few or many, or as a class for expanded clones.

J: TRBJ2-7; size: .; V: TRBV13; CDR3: ASSPRLAAYEQY
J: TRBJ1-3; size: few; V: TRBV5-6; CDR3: ASSPLMDSRGNTIY
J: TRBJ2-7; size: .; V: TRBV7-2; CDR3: ASSLGVLYEQY
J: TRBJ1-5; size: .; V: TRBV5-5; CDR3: ASSLGSSNQPQH
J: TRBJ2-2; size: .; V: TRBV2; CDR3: ASNRGSTGELF
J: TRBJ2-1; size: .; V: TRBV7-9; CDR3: ASSPRTSGSSNEQF
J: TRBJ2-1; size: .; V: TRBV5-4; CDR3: ASSPTGGSYNEQF
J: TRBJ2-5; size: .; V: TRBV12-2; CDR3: ASRLGNQETQY
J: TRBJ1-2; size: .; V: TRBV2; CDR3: ASSGQPPNYGYT
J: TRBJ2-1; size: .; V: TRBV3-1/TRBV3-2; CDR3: ASSLLGLAGGENEQF
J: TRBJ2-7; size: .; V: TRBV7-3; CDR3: ASSQDRGYGEQY
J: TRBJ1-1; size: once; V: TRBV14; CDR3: ASSRWDSYTEAF
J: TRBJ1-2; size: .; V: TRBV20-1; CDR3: SPGQGYGYT
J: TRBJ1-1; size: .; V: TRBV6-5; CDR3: ASSRTGPGEAF
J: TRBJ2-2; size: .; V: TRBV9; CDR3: ASSATGIGELF
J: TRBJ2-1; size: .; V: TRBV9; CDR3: ASSVGGGRGTGAYNEQF
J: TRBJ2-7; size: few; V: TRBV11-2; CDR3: ASSLVEGRNEQY
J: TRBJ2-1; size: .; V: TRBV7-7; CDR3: ASSLGMGAANEQF
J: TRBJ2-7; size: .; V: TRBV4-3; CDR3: ASSQVAGALREQY
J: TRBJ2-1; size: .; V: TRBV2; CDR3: ASSVTSYEQF
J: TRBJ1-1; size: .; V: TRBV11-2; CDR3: ASRSGGSAF
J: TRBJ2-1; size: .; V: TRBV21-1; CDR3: ASITGNEQF
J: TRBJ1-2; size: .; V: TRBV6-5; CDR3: ASSTLGGDGYT
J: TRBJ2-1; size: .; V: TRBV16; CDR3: ASSQSSGGNEQF
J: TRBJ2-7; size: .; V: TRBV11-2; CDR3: ASSYQAGGEEQY
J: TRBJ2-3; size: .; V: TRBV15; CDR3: ATSPGWGGGTDTQY